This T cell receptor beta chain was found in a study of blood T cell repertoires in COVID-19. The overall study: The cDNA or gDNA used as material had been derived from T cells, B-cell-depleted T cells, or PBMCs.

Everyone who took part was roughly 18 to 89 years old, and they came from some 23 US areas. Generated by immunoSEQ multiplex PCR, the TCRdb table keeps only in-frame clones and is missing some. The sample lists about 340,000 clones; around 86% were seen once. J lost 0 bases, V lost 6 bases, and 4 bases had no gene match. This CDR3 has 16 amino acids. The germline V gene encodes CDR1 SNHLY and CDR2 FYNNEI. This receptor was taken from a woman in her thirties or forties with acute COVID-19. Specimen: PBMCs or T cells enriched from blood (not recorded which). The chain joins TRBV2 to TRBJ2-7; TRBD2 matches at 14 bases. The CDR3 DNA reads TGTGCCAGCAGGGGGACTAGCGGGAGACCCTCCTACGAGCAGTACTTC. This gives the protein CASRGTSGRPSYEQYF.